This T cell receptor (beta chain) was captured in a study of T cells in Graves' hyperthyroidism and ophthalmopathy. Amplified TCR beta CDR3 regions came from RNA transcripts. First-round RT-PCR targeting the TCR CDR3 was performed with the HTBI primer set. In TCRdb, the multiplex PCR reads were re-called with MiXCR into one record per CDR3 protein. The data show hundreds of thousands of distinct CDR3 sequences, with around 15% seen just once and approximately 4.2% held by the top ten. V gave up 5 bases and J gave up 4 bases, with 0 bases separating them. In germline, CDR1 is MDHEN, CDR2 SYDVKM. The CDR3 consists of 10 residues. Study observations and caveats: Researchers report that a 13 V-J model separated ophthalmopathy from stable hyperthyroidism. Blood held most thyroid clonotypes expanded above 0.001 frequency.

Thyroid ultrasound, orbital computed tomography, clinical symptoms, and serum thyroxine and TRAb underpinned diagnoses. Cells are PBMCs isolated from about 10 ml of fresh blood. Many counts were recorded for this clonotype. Its antigen is undetermined. V usage is TRBV28 and J usage is TRBJ1-5, with D uncertain. This TCR derives from a woman in her thirties or forties with Graves' ophthalmopathy. Sequencing was done on a sample of blood. The chain's CDR3 is CASSNQPQHF. The CDR3 nucleotides are TGTGCCAGCAGTAATCAGCCCCAGCATTTT.